The clone carrying this T cell receptor (beta chain) was detected only a few times. Its antigen is currently unknown. Deletions cut 0 bases from V and 7 bases from J, with 15 bases between. The CDR3 length is 16 residues. Germline lookup yields CDR1 MGHRA and CDR2 YSYEKL. An equimolar mix of two oligonucleotides served as the beta constant-region primer for TRBC1 and TRBC2. The cDNA 3' end received a ligated single-stranded oligonucleotide carrying the SP2 primer and a 12-nucleotide UMI. Each CDR3 protein is one row after TCRdb ran MiXCR on the UMI-ligation and nested PCR reads. The sample includes around 160,000 distinct CDR3 sequences, approximately 15% seen only once; the top ten take around 0.14%. This sample is drawn from a study of naive and memory T cell subsets. Whole-study findings and limits: Findings for naive and memory subsets could not be checked against ground truth. A clonotype means one alpha or beta sequence, not an alpha/beta pair.

The sequence came from a human donor in good health. The specimen sequenced was naive CD4+ T cells from blood. The chain carries TRBV4-1 and TRBJ1-4; D gene ambiguous. CDR3 coding DNA: TGCGCCAGCAGCCAAGATATATCGGCTGAGGGTGAAAAACTGTTTTTT. Translation: CASSQDISAEGEKLFF.